Shown below are 18 T cell receptor beta chains from a single sample sequenced in a study of cytomegalovirus exposure and HLA in healthy donors. The method was immunoSEQ multiplex PCR; TCRdb's version includes in-frame clones alone and lacks a portion of them. Here the sample spans 120,000 or so clones, roughly nine tenths being singletons. The sample comprised PBMCs. These receptors came from a woman in her late teens or twenties in good health and CMV-seronegative.

The CDR3 loop reads CASSMSGTGGYTF. The CDR3, as DNA: TGTGCCAGTAGTATGTCGGGGACAGGTGGCTACACCTTC. The chain couples TRBV19 to TRBJ1-2, with TRBD1 matching over 8 bases. CDR3 length equals 13 residues. Germline values: CDR1 LNHDA, CDR2 SQIVND (reference sequence). J lost 7 bases, V lost 3 bases, and 4 bases had no gene match.

The gene calls are TRBV15 and TRBJ2-1; 7 bases map to TRBD1. Germline values: CDR1 LNHNV, CDR2 YYDKDF (reference sequence). This CDR3 is 15 amino acids long. Trimming at V came to 3 bases and at J to 6 bases, leaving 8 bases not matched to a gene. CDR3 bases: TGTGCCACCAGCAGCCGAAGACAGGGTTTCAATGAGCAGTTCTTC. Translated, it gives CATSSRRQGFNEQFF.

The genes are TRBV28 and TRBJ2-1; the match to TRBD2 covers 8 bases. V gave up 3 bases and J gave up 4 bases; unmatched junction bases: 2. This CDR3 has 14 amino acids. Germline V lookup: CDR1 MDHEN, CDR2 SYDVKM. CDR3 coding DNA: TGTGCCAGCAGTTTGGCGGGGGGTTACAATGAGCAGTTCTTC. This encodes CASSLAGGYNEQFF.

The chain links TRBV7-9 to TRBJ1-5; weak D call: TRBD1 (6 bases). Germline assignment: CDR1 SEHNR and CDR2 FQNEAQ (reference sequence). The CDR3 totals 15 residues. With 5 bases removed from V and 2 bases from J, the gap between germline ends came to 13 bases. CDR3: CASSPETGRNQPQHF. CDR3 coding DNA: TGTGCCAGCAGCCCTGAGACAGGCCGCAATCAGCCCCAGCATTTT.

The chain links TRBV5-6 to TRBJ2-7, with a weak D call TRBD2 (5 bases). Deletions cut 0 bases from V and 4 bases from J, with 14 bases between. Per the germline V gene, CDR1 is SGHDT and CDR2 is YYEEEE. CDR3 length: 15 residues. The DNA of the CDR3 is TGTGCCAGCAGCTTGGAGTTCGGGGTAGGGTACGAGCAGTACGTC. Translation gives CASSLEFGVGYEQYV.

The CDR3 sequence is CASRGQGYTEAFF. The DNA for the CDR3 is TGTGCCAGCAGAGGACAGGGCTACACTGAAGCTTTCTTT. J is TRBJ1-1 and V is TRBV6-1, with 8 bases lining up with TRBD1. This CDR3 has 13 amino acids. Germline CDR1 reads MNHNS; CDR2 reads SASEGT. Unmatched junction bases numbered 3, after V lost 6 bases and J lost 3 bases.

V gene TRBV28 combines with J gene TRBJ2-7; D is perhaps TRBD1 (6 bases). The V end was cut by 3 bases, the J end by 4 bases, with 13 bases between. The CDR3 extends over 14 amino acids. The germline gives CDR1 MDHEN, CDR2 SYDVKM. CDR3 protein: CASSFYGQTYEQYF. The CDR3 DNA reads TGTGCCAGCAGTTTTTACGGACAGACTTACGAGCAGTACTTC.

The V gene is TRBV7-9, the J gene TRBJ2-7, with 11 bases matching TRBD1. V lost 1 base, J lost 5 bases, and 4 bases stayed unmatched. The CDR3 is 15 amino acids. Germline CDR1 and CDR2: SEHNR and FQNEAQ (reference sequence). Written as DNA, the CDR3 is TGTGCCAGCAGCTTAGGGACAGGGGGCACGGACGAGCAGTACGTC. It specifies CASSLGTGGTDEQYV.

J is TRBJ2-7 and V is TRBV18; TRBD1 might be the D (6 bases). V lost 4 bases to trimming and J lost 0 bases, with 10 bases between them. Germline CDR1 KGHSH, CDR2 LQKENI. This CDR3 is built from 14 residues. CDR3 DNA sequence: TGTGCCAGCTCACTGGGACAAACCTCCTACGAGCAGTACTTC. It encodes CASSLGQTSYEQYF.

V usage is TRBV27 and J usage is TRBJ1-5; 9 bases are a match to TRBD1. Germline-derived CDR1 and CDR2 are MNHEY and SMNVEV (reference sequence). Germline trimming cut 2 bases from V and 1 base from J; bases unmatched to any gene: 9. This CDR3 has 18 residues. This chain's CDR3 is CASSLRGLTGGSNQPQHF. For the CDR3, the DNA is TGTGCCAGCAGTTTAAGGGGATTGACAGGGGGAAGCAATCAGCCCCAGCATTTT.

This chain joins TRBV7-9 and TRBJ2-2, with D uncertain. Germline CDR1 is SEHNR and CDR2 is FQNEAQ (reference sequence). V lost 5 bases and J lost 6, with 10 bases in between. The CDR3 loop spans 13 amino acids. The CDR3 nucleotides read TGTGCCAGCAGCGCGATAGGAGCCGGGGAGCTGTTTTTT. This encodes CASSAIGAGELFF.

This rearrangement joins TRBV2 to TRBJ2-2, with D perhaps matching TRBD1 (6 bases). V was clipped by 4 bases and J by 4 bases, with 13 bases between them. Per germline, CDR1 SNHLY and CDR2 FYNNEI. The CDR3 extends over 15 amino acids. CDR3 region: CASSGTQGSTGELFF. As DNA, the CDR3 is TGTGCCAGCAGTGGAACACAGGGATCCACCGGGGAGCTGTTTTTT.

The chain uses TRBV18 and TRBJ2-4; tentative D call: TRBD2 (5 bases). Germline-derived CDR1 and CDR2 are KGHSH and LQKENI. Trimming pared 6 bases from V and 10 bases from J, leaving 19 bases between. The CDR3 runs 14 residues. As DNA, the CDR3 is TGTGCCAGCTCGGCTCAGGAAGTTGGCGGGATTCAGTACTTC. As protein: CASSAQEVGGIQYF. The full variable domain, its missing parts supplied by reference TRBV18 and TRBJ2-4, is NAGVMQNPRHLVRRRGQEARLRCSPMKGHSHVYWYRQLPEEGLKFMVYLQKENIIDESGMPKERFSAEFPKEGPSILRIQQVVRGDSAAYFCASSAQEVGGIQYFGAGTRLSVL.

The chain employs TRBV9 and TRBJ2-7; tentative D call: TRBD1 (5 bases). Germline-derived CDR1 and CDR2 are SGDLS and YYNGEE. The CDR3 consists of 13 residues. The V and J ends lost 0 bases and 6 bases respectively, with 10 bases between them. CDR3 protein: CASSVAGLGEQYF. The CDR3 bases are TGTGCCAGCAGCGTAGCAGGGTTAGGCGAGCAGTACTTC. Full variable domain (missing parts from reference TRBV9 and TRBJ2-7): DSGVTQTPKHLITATGQRVTLRCSPRSGDLSVYWYQQSLDQGLQFLIQYYNGEERAKGNILERFSAQQFPDLHSELNLSSLELGDSALYFCASSVAGLGEQYFGPGTRLTVT.

This clone turned up a few times. The CDR3 sequence is CSARQGEGYTF. In DNA, the CDR3 is TGCAGTGCTAGACAGGGCGAGGGCTACACCTTC. The chain couples TRBV20-1 to TRBJ1-2, with a weak D call TRBD1 (5 bases). Trimming took off 2 bases at V and 8 bases at J, with 9 bases between the two ends. There are 11 residues in the CDR3. Looked up from germline, CDR1 is DFQATT and CDR2 is SNEGSKA (reference sequence).

This chain uses TRBV19 with TRBJ2-5; D uncertain. In germline, CDR1 is LNHDA, CDR2 SQIVND (reference sequence). This CDR3 has 11 residues. V lost 4 bases to trimming and J lost 5 bases, with 5 bases between them. The CDR3 sequence: CASSKSETQYF. The DNA for the CDR3 is TGTGCCAGTAGTAAATCTGAGACCCAGTACTTC.

The chain combines TRBV5-1 with TRBJ2-2; 10 nucleotides line up with TRBD2. Germline-derived CDR1 and CDR2 are SGHRS and YFSETQ. The CDR3 has 16 amino acids. V was pared by 3 bases and J by 3 bases, with 5 bases of the junction left unmatched. CDR3 in DNA: TGCGCCAGCAGCTCCCGGACTAGCGGCGACACCGGGGAGCTGTTTTTT. It encodes CASSSRTSGDTGELFF.

This clone was seen just once. V gene TRBV28 combines with J gene TRBJ1-1, with D possibly being TRBD1 (6 bases). CDR1 and CDR2 from the germline V gene are MDHEN and SYDVKM. The CDR3 runs to 13 residues. Trimming took off 7 bases at V and 2 bases at J, with 11 bases between the two ends. In DNA form, the CDR3 reads TGTGCCAGCACGGACAGTTTTAACACTGAAGCTTTCTTT. It yields the protein CASTDSFNTEAFF.